This entry lists 14 T cell receptor beta chains sequenced from one sample in a study of blood T cell repertoires in COVID-19. Sequencing was performed with immunoSEQ multiplex PCR; in TCRdb, only in-frame clones are kept and a portion is missing. The sample contains under 300,000 clones, approximately 91% of which appear only once. The sequencing sample was made of peripheral blood. The receptors come from a man aged 30 to 39 with COVID-19, enrolled during active disease.

This chain joins TRBV12-3 or TRBV12-4 and TRBJ1-2; tentative D call: TRBD1 (5 bases). The CDR3 length is 12 residues. The V and J ends lost 7 bases and 5 bases respectively, with 11 bases between them. CDR3: CASTTGHYGYTF. As DNA, the CDR3 is TGTGCCAGCACCACAGGCCATTATGGCTACACCTTC.

V is TRBV6-5 and J is TRBJ1-6; 7 nucleotides align to TRBD1. CDR1 and CDR2 from the germline V gene are MNHEY and SVGAGI. The CDR3 has 15 residues. The J segment lost 13 bases and the V segment lost 3 bases, leaving 12 bases of the junction unmatched. This chain's CDR3 is CASSYSGQADMPLHF. The CDR3 nucleotides read TGTGCCAGCAGTTATTCAGGACAGGCTGATATGCCCCTCCACTTT.

The rearrangement joins TRBV5-1 to TRBJ2-1, with TRBD1 matching over 7 bases. From germline, CDR1 is SGHRS and CDR2 YFSETQ. The V and J ends lost 0 bases and 6 bases, in that order; junction bases with no gene match: 12. The CDR3 is 17 residues long. The chain's CDR3 is CASSLGSSSDRSNEQFF. DNA of the CDR3: TGCGCCAGCAGCTTGGGAAGTTCGTCGGACAGGAGCAATGAGCAGTTCTTC.

V is TRBV3-1 (or the pseudogene TRBV3-2) and J is TRBJ1-5; the D is unclear. Deletions cut 3 bases from V and 5 bases from J, with 14 bases between. CDR1 and CDR2 (germline): LGHDT, YNNKEL (reference sequence). This CDR3 is built from 15 residues. The DNA for the CDR3 is TGTGCCAGCAGCCAGACCTGGAGTCGGGATCAGCCCCAGCATTTT. This sequence encodes CASSQTWSRDQPQHF.

V usage is TRBV25-1 and J usage is TRBJ2-1; the D gene is possibly TRBD1 (6 bases). The CDR3 extends over 17 amino acids. Trimming removed 3 bases at V and 0 bases at J, with 15 bases between. Per germline, CDR1 MGHDK and CDR2 SYGVNS. Written as DNA, the CDR3 is TGTGCCAGCAGTGACTTTTTAAGGGGGAGCTCCTACAATGAGCAGTTCTTC. Its translation: CASSDFLRGSSYNEQFF.

This rearrangement joins TRBV9 to TRBJ1-2; 7 nucleotides match TRBD1. The CDR3 sequence is 14 residues long. Germline CDR1 SGDLS, CDR2 YYNGEE. With 3 bases clipped from V and 8 bases from J, the junction kept 10 bases outside the gene matches. This chain's CDR3 is CASSAETGLGGYTF. CDR3 sequence (DNA): TGTGCCAGCAGCGCCGAGACAGGGTTGGGAGGCTACACCTTC.

This clone was observed a single time. The V call is TRBV5-5, the J call TRBJ2-2; 13 positions agree with TRBD2. The V and J ends lost 4 bases and 2 bases, in that order; junction bases with no gene match: 8. The CDR3 totals 18 residues. CDR1 and CDR2 from the germline V gene are SGHKS and YYEKEE (reference sequence). CDR3 residues: CASSQRLAGGANTGELFF. In DNA, the CDR3 is TGTGCCAGCAGCCAGCGACTAGCGGGGGGCGCAAACACCGGGGAGCTGTTTTTT.

The chain carries TRBV30 and TRBJ2-7; 9 nucleotides align to TRBD1. Germline V gene sequence: CDR1 GTSNPN, CDR2 SVGIG (reference sequence). J was trimmed by 3 bases and V by 8 bases; bases with no gene match: 5. This CDR3 comprises 12 residues. The CDR3 here is CALDRGGYEQYF. The CDR3 bases are TGTGCCCTGGACAGGGGAGGCTACGAGCAGTACTTC.

The V call is TRBV6-1, the J call TRBJ1-6, with D tentatively TRBD1 (5 bases). Germline lookup yields CDR1 MNHNS and CDR2 SASEGT. Trimming took 3 bases from V and 9 from J, leaving 18 bases between them. The CDR3 length is 16 residues. The DNA for the CDR3 is TGTGCCAGCAGTGAGGAGGGGTACTCCTTCGGTTCACCCCTCCACTTT. Translating it yields CASSEEGYSFGSPLHF.

The chain is built from TRBV3-1 (or the pseudogene TRBV3-2) and TRBJ2-5; 12 nucleotides line up with TRBD2. After removal of 0 bases from V and 5 bases from J, the junction contained 7 bases not matched to a gene. This CDR3 contains 17 residues. Germline V gene lookup returns CDR1 LGHDT and CDR2 YNNKEL (reference sequence). The CDR3 sequence: CASSQETSGGRSETQYF. Here the CDR3 DNA reads TGTGCCAGCAGCCAAGAGACTAGCGGGGGCCGATCGGAGACCCAGTACTTC.

This chain links TRBV6-5 with TRBJ1-5; 8 bases align to TRBD1. V shed 6 bases, J shed 5 bases, and the junction held 9 bases outside the gene matches. This CDR3 is built from 15 residues. The V gene's germline CDR1 is MNHEY and CDR2 SVGAGI. The CDR3: CASSGTTGADQPQHF. The CDR3 coding sequence is TGTGCCAGCAGCGGCACGACAGGGGCGGATCAGCCCCAGCATTTT.

The genes are TRBV19 and TRBJ1-2, with 7 bases aligning to TRBD1. V dropped 5 bases and J dropped 3; count of bases not matched to a gene: 3. This CDR3 contains 13 residues. Looked up from germline, CDR1 is LNHDA and CDR2 is SQIVND (reference sequence). In DNA, the CDR3 is TGTGCCAGTAGTGGACAGGCCGACTATGGCTACACCTTC. This sequence encodes CASSGQADYGYTF.

The J gene is TRBJ1-2, the V gene TRBV19; D perhaps matches TRBD1 (6 bases). Trimming shortened V by 5 bases and J by 4 bases, and 14 bases separated the two germline ends. Looked up from germline, CDR1 is LNHDA and CDR2 is SQIVND (reference sequence). This CDR3 has 14 amino acids. The CDR3 DNA follows: TGTGCCAGTAGTGCCCGGGACACCGGCTATGGCTACACCTTC. Protein product: CASSARDTGYGYTF.

This chain joins TRBV19 and TRBJ1-2; 7 bases fit TRBD1. V was pared by 11 bases and J by 7 bases, with 16 bases of the junction left unmatched. The CDR3 covers 14 residues. Germline V gene lookup returns CDR1 LNHDA and CDR2 SQIVND (reference sequence). CDR3 loop: CAAAEGAGTRGYTF. The CDR3 DNA is TGTGCCGCCGCGGAGGGGGCAGGGACTCGTGGCTACACCTTC. The full variable domain, with the rest looked up from reference TRBV19 and TRBJ1-2, is DGGITQSPKYLFRKEGQNVTLSCEQNLNHDAMYWYRQDPGQGLRLIYYSQIVNDFQKGDIAEGYSVSREKKESFPLTVTSAQKNPTAFYLCAAAEGAGTRGYTFGSGTRLTVV.